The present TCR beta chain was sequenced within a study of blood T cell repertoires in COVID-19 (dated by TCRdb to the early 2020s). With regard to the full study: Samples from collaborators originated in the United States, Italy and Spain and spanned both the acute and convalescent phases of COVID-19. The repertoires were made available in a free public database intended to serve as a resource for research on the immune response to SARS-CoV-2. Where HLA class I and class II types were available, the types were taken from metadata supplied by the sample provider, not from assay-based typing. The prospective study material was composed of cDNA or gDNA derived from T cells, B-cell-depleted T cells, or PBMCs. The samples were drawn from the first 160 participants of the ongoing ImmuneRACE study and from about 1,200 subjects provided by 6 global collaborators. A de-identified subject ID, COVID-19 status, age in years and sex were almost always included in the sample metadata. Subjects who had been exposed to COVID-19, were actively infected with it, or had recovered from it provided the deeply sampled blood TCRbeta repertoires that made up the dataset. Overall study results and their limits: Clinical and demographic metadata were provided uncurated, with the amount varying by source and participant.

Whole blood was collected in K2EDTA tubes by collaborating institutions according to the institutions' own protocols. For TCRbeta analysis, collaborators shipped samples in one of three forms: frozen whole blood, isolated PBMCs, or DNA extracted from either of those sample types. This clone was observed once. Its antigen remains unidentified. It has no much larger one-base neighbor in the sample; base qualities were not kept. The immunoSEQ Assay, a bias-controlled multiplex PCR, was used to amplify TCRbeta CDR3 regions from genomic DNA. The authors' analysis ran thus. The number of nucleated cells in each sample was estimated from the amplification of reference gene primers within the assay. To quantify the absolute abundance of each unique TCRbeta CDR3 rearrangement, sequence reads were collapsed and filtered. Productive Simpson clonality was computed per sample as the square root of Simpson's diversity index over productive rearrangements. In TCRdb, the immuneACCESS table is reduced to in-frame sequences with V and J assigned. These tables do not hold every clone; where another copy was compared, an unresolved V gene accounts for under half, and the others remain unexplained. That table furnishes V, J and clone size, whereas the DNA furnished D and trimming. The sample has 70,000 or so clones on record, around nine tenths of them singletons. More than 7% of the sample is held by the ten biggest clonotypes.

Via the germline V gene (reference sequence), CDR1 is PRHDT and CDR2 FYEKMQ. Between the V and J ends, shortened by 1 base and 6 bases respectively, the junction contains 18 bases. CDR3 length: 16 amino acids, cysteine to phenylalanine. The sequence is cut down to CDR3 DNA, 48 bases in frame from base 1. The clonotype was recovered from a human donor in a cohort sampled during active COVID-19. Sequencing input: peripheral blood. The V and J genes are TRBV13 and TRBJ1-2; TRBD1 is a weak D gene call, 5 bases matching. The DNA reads TGTGCCAGCAGCTTAGTGTGGGGAGGGCAGGGCGATGGCTACACCTTC. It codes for CASSLVWGGQGDGYTF.